This passage covers 21 T cell receptor beta chains from one sample sequenced in a study of blood T cell repertoires in COVID-19. Clones were read by immunoSEQ multiplex PCR, and TCRdb kept only the in-frame ones, dropping some. The sample lists about 210,000 clones, approximately 91% occurring once. The source material was peripheral blood. These receptors came from a middle-aged woman with acute or convalescent COVID-19.

V gene TRBV2 combines with J gene TRBJ1-5; possible D gene TRBD1, 6 bases. Trimming removed 6 bases at V and 0 bases at J, with 12 bases between. Germline V gene lookup returns CDR1 SNHLY and CDR2 FYNNEI. The CDR3 is 15 amino acids. The chain's CDR3 is CASRYRDYSNQPQHF. CDR3 coding DNA: TGTGCCAGCAGATACAGGGACTATAGCAATCAGCCCCAGCATTTT. Full variable domain (rest looked up from reference TRBV2 and TRBJ1-5): EPEVTQTPSHQVTQMGQEVILRCVPISNHLYFYWYRQILGQKVEFLVSFYNNEISEKSEIFDDQFSVERPDGSNFTLKIRSTKLEDSAMYFCASRYRDYSNQPQHFGDGTRLSIL.

V gene TRBV5-1 combines with J gene TRBJ1-6, with 9 bases that match TRBD1. Germline V gene data show CDR1 as SGHRS and CDR2 as YFSETQ. This CDR3 comprises 20 residues. Germline trimming cut 1 base from V and 0 bases from J; bases unmatched to any gene: 11. CDR3: CASSLLGQGPLSSYNSPLHF. Here the CDR3 DNA reads TGCGCCAGCAGCTTGTTGGGACAGGGCCCTCTTAGCTCCTATAATTCACCCCTCCACTTT.

This clone turned up a few times. The V call is TRBV2, the J call TRBJ2-1; weak D call: TRBD2 (7 bases). Trimming stripped 5 bases from V and 9 bases from J, with 17 bases between. Germline V gives CDR1 SNHLY, CDR2 FYNNEI. This CDR3 comprises 14 residues. CDR3 nucleotides: TGTGCCAGCAGTCTTTCTGGGGGGGCAATTGAGCAGTTCTTC. Translation: CASSLSGGAIEQFF.

V is TRBV25-1 and J is TRBJ1-1; D is undetermined. Germline V gene data show CDR1 as MGHDK and CDR2 as SYGVNS. V was trimmed by 5 bases and J by 0 bases, leaving 7 bases between them. There are 13 residues in the CDR3. The CDR3 sequence: CASSRELNTEAFF. The CDR3 bases are TGTGCCAGCAGTAGGGAGTTGAACACTGAAGCTTTCTTT.

The chain links TRBV30 to TRBJ1-2; D uncertain. Germline CDR1 reads GTSNPN; CDR2 reads SVGIG (reference sequence). V was pared by 4 bases and J by 1 base, with 10 bases between. This CDR3 region has 13 residues. CDR3 bases: TGTGCCTGGAACCACGGACTTAACTATGGCTACACCTTC. It specifies CAWNHGLNYGYTF.

In DNA, the CDR3 is TGTGCCAGCCGATCCGGGACAGGGGCTGAAAAACTGTTTTTT. This codes for CASRSGTGAEKLFF. The V call is TRBV2, the J call TRBJ1-4, with TRBD1 matching 10 bases. Germline assignment: CDR1 SNHLY and CDR2 FYNNEI. The CDR3 has 14 residues. The junction had 7 bases not matched to a gene; V was cut back by 8 bases and J by 7 bases.

This rearrangement joins TRBV7-2 to TRBJ2-5; 12 nucleotides line up with TRBD2. The CDR3 runs to 17 residues. V shed 4 bases and J 3 bases; nucleotides not matched to a gene: 9. Germline CDR1 SGHTA, CDR2 FQGNSA. The CDR3 sequence: CASSWTSGAPVEETQYF. In nucleotides, the CDR3 is TGTGCCAGCAGCTGGACTAGCGGGGCCCCAGTGGAAGAGACCCAGTACTTC. The entire variable domain, with the rest obtained from reference TRBV7-2 and TRBJ2-5, is as follows: GAGVSQSPSNKVTEKGKDVELRCDPISGHTALYWYRQSLGQGLEFLIYFQGNSAPDKSGLPSDRFSAERTGGSVSTLTIQRTQQEDSAVYLCASSWTSGAPVEETQYFGPGTRLLVL.

Comment on this clone: This clone may be a read error of a much larger clone one base away. The chain combines TRBV12-3 or TRBV12-4 with TRBJ1-2; the D is unclear. CDR3 length: 12 residues. V lost 4 bases, J lost 2 bases, and 5 bases lay in between. CDR3 in DNA: TGTGCCAGCAGTTCGGGGAACTATGGCTACACCTTC. This gives the protein CASSSGNYGYTF.

The V call is TRBV5-8, the J call TRBJ2-3; D is uncertain. CDR1 SGHTS and CDR2 YDEGEE come from the germline V gene. The CDR3 length is 12 residues. The germline V and J ends were trimmed by 0 bases and 6 bases, with 5 bases remaining between them. The CDR3 sequence is CASSLALDTQYF. The CDR3 DNA reads TGTGCCAGCAGCTTGGCCCTGGATACGCAGTATTTT. The full variable domain, its missing parts supplied by reference TRBV5-8 and TRBJ2-3, is EAGVTQSPTHLIKTRGQQATLRCSPISGHTSVYWYQQALGLGLQFLLWYDEGEERNRGNFPPRFSGRQFPNYSSELNVNALELEDSALYLCASSLALDTQYFGPGTRLTVL.

The chain joins TRBV2 to TRBJ1-1; 10 nucleotides match TRBD1. CDR1 and CDR2 from the germline V gene are SNHLY and FYNNEI. CDR3 length: 13 amino acids. The V gene end was trimmed by 7 bases and the J gene end by 5 bases; junction bases not matched to a gene: 4. DNA for the CDR3: TGTGCCAGCATGACAGGGGGCGCGACTGAAGCTTTCTTT. Its translation is CASMTGGATEAFF. The whole variable domain, filled in from reference TRBV2 and TRBJ1-1, reads EPEVTQTPSHQVTQMGQEVILRCVPISNHLYFYWYRQILGQKVEFLVSFYNNEISEKSEIFDDQFSVERPDGSNFTLKIRSTKLEDSAMYFCASMTGGATEAFFGQGTRLTVV.

This chain joins TRBV5-1 and TRBJ2-3, with 8 bases matching TRBD2. V lost 0 bases and J lost 0; bases outside the gene matches: 6. The germline V gene has CDR1 SGHRS and CDR2 YFSETQ. The CDR3 has 17 residues. Written as DNA, the CDR3 is TGCGCCAGCAGCTTGGTGGGTAGCGGGGTTAGCACAGATACGCAGTATTTT. Translated, it gives CASSLVGSGVSTDTQYF.

The chain carries TRBV5-8 and TRBJ2-3; TRBD2 matches 7 bases. The length of the CDR3 is 16 residues. Losses at the gene ends were 3 bases for V and 4 bases for J; bases not matched to a gene: 11. Germline V gene lookup returns CDR1 SGHTS and CDR2 YDEGEE. The CDR3 DNA reads TGTGCCAGCAGCTGGGGGAGCCTAGCGGATTCAGATACGCAGTATTTT. This sequence encodes CASSWGSLADSDTQYF.

The genes are TRBV5-1 and TRBJ1-1; the D gene is possibly TRBD1 (5 bases). Per germline, CDR1 SGHRS and CDR2 YFSETQ. V was pared by 4 bases and J by 4 bases, with 14 bases between. This CDR3 comprises 14 residues. CDR3 sequence (DNA): TGCGCCAGCAGCCCCACGTCGGGGGGCACTGAAGCTTTCTTT. Its translation: CASSPTSGGTEAFF.

The chain couples TRBV12-3 or TRBV12-4 to TRBJ1-5, with D perhaps matching TRBD1 (5 bases). Trimming removed 6 bases from V and 7 bases from J, with 13 bases in between. The CDR3 runs to 13 residues. The CDR3 coding sequence is TGTGCCAGCAGATACCAGGGTATGCAGCCCCAGCATTTT. Translated: CASRYQGMQPQHF.

The chain employs TRBV5-1 and TRBJ1-3, with a weak D call TRBD1 (5 bases). V gave up 2 bases and J gave up 3 bases, with 12 bases separating them. Germline V CDR1 and CDR2: SGHRS, YFSETQ. The CDR3 spans 15 residues. CDR3 residues: CASSLQEPSGNTIYF. CDR3 DNA sequence: TGCGCCAGCAGCTTACAGGAACCAAGTGGAAACACCATATATTTT.

In this sample, this clone turned up once. This chain connects TRBV28 to TRBJ2-7; 7 positions agree with TRBD1. The ends lost 3 bases at V and 0 bases at J; junction bases unmatched: 8. The CDR3 runs 16 residues. The V gene's germline CDR1 is MDHEN and CDR2 SYDVKM. The CDR3: CASSFGGQTSSYEQYV. DNA for the CDR3: TGTGCCAGCAGTTTTGGGGGACAGACGAGCTCCTACGAGCAGTACGTC.

A single count supports this clone. The gene calls are TRBV24-1 and TRBJ1-5; tentative D call: TRBD1 (5 bases). The CDR3 runs 17 residues. Germline CDR1 reads KGHDR; CDR2 reads SFDVKD. V shed 1 base and J shed 2 bases, with 14 bases lying between them. The CDR3: CATSDFGFRQCNQPQHF. In nucleotides, the CDR3 is TGTGCCACCAGTGATTTCGGCTTTCGACAGTGCAATCAGCCCCAGCATTTT.

V usage is TRBV3-1 (or the pseudogene TRBV3-2) and J usage is TRBJ1-2; D possibly corresponds to TRBD1 (5 bases). V was shortened by 8 bases and J by 7 bases, with 17 bases between the two germline ends. Germline loops: CDR1 LGHDT, CDR2 YNNKEL (reference sequence). This CDR3 contains 13 residues. In nucleotides, the CDR3 is TGTGCCAGCTCAGACAGTACCAGTGGTGGCTACACCTTC. This translates into CASSDSTSGGYTF.

The chain has TRBV9 and TRBJ2-1; D unclear. CDR1 and CDR2 (germline): SGDLS, YYNGEE. V was pared by 2 bases and J by 4 bases, with 13 bases between. This CDR3 has 15 residues. The CDR3 nucleotides are TGTGCCAGCAGCGTGTGGGCCGCGAATTACAATGAGCAGTTCTTC. It encodes CASSVWAANYNEQFF. Supplemented by reference TRBV9 and TRBJ2-1, the full variable domain reads DSGVTQTPKHLITATGQRVTLRCSPRSGDLSVYWYQQSLDQGLQFLIQYYNGEERAKGNILERFSAQQFPDLHSELNLSSLELGDSALYFCASSVWAANYNEQFFGPGTRLTVL.

The rearrangement links TRBV7-2 to TRBJ2-3; 10 bases agree with TRBD1. With V trimmed by 3 bases and J by 11 bases, 5 bases remained unmatched. This CDR3 spans 13 amino acids. Germline V gene data show CDR1 as SGHTA and CDR2 as FQGNSA. The CDR3 loop reads CASSFSGQGKQYF. In DNA form, the CDR3 reads TGTGCCAGCAGCTTTTCGGGACAGGGGAAGCAGTATTTT.

The chain recombines TRBV11-2 with TRBJ2-5; 7 nucleotides agree with TRBD1. The V and J ends lost 5 bases and 2 bases, in that order; junction bases with no gene match: 5. This CDR3 has 14 amino acids. The V gene's germline CDR1 is SGHAT and CDR2 FQNNGV. The CDR3 DNA sequence: TGTGCCAGCAGCCTCTGGGGACAGCAAGAGACCCAGTACTTC. Translating gives CASSLWGQQETQYF.